The present TCR beta chain was sequenced within a study of blood T cell repertoires in COVID-19. About the research overall: COVID-19 samples from acute and convalescent phases originated in the United States, Italy and Spain. Sources were T cells, B-cell-depleted T cells, or PBMCs; the material itself was cDNA or gDNA.

Authors' analysis steps: Reference gene primer amplification in the assay estimated nucleated cell counts. Profiled with immunoSEQ multiplex PCR; TCRdb holds only in-frame clones, not every one. V and J calls and clone size follow that table, whereas D and trimming were derived from the DNA. The repertoire holds some 77,000 clones, with approximately 80% as singletons. CDR1 and CDR2 from the germline V gene are SGDLS and YYNGEE. This CDR3 has 16 amino acids. V lost 0 bases and J lost 5; bases outside the gene matches: 9. The genes are TRBV9 and TRBJ2-7; TRBD1 aligns across 9 bases. Sequenced input: peripheral blood. This receptor was taken from a man aged 70 or older with acute or convalescent COVID-19. CDR3 in DNA: TGTGCCAGCAGCGTAGGAAGTGGACAGGGGTTGGACGAGCAGTACTTC. It yields the protein CASSVGSGQGLDEQYF.